The clone carrying this TCR beta chain was observed once. The PCR contained 60 Vbeta and 13 Jbeta primers. The data were produced by immunoSEQ multiplex PCR, yet TCRdb's version contains in-frame clones alone and is incomplete. In the table there are 95,000 to 100,000 clones, roughly four fifths of which are singletons. This record comes from a study of cytomegalovirus exposure and HLA in healthy donors. The CDR3 contains 17 residues. Germline V lookup: CDR1 SGHRS, CDR2 YFSETQ. V shed 1 base, J shed 8 bases, and the junction held 12 bases outside the gene matches. The sequenced material came from PBMCs. This receptor was obtained from a female donor in good health and CMV-seropositive. The chain has TRBV5-1 and TRBJ2-1; 10 bases line up with TRBD2. The CDR3 coding sequence is TGCGCCAGCAGCTTGTATGATAGCGGGAGGAGGTTTGATGAGCAGTTCTTC. Amino acids: CASSLYDSGRRFDEQFF.